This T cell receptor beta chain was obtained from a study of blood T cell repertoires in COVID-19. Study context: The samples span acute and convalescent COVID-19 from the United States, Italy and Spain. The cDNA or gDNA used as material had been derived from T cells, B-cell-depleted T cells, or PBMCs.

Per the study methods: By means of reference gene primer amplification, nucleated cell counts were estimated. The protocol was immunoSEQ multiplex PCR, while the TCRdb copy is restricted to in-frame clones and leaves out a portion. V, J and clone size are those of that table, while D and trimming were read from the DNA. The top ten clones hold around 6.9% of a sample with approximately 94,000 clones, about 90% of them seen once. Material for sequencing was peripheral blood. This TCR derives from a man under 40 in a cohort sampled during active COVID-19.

CDR3 loop: CASTRTGNYGYTF. Written as DNA, the CDR3 is TGTGCCAGCACCCGGACAGGGAACTATGGCTACACCTTC. The chain joins TRBV25-1 to TRBJ1-2, with TRBD1 matching 8 bases. CDR3 length equals 13 residues. CDR1 MGHDK and CDR2 SYGVNS come from the germline V gene. V lost 7 bases, J lost 2 bases, and 3 bases stayed unmatched.